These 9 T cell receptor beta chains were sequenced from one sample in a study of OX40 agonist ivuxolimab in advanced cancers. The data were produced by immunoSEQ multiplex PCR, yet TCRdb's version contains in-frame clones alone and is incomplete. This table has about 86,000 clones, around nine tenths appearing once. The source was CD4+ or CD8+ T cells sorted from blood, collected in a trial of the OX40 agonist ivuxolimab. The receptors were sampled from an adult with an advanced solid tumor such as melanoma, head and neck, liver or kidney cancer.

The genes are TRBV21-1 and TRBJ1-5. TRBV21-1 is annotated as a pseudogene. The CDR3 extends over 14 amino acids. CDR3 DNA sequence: TGTGCCAGCAGCAAAGTCGGGGGGCTGAAGCCCCAGCATTTT. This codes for CASSKVGGLKPQHF.

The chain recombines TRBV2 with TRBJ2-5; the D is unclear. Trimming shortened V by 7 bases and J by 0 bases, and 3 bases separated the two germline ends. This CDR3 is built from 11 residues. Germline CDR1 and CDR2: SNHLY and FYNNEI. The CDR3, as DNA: TGTGCCAGCAAGAACCAAGAGACCCAGTACTTC. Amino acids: CASKNQETQYF. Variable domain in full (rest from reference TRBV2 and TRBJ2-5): EPEVTQTPSHQVTQMGQEVILRCVPISNHLYFYWYRQILGQKVEFLVSFYNNEISEKSEIFDDQFSVERPDGSNFTLKIRSTKLEDSAMYFCASKNQETQYFGPGTRLLVL.

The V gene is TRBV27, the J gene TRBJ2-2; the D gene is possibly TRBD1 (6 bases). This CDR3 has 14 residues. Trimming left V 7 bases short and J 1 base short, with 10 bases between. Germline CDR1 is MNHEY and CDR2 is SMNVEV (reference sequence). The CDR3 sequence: CASKQGGNTGELFF. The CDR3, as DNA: TGTGCCAGCAAACAGGGCGGGAACACCGGGGAGCTGTTTTTT.

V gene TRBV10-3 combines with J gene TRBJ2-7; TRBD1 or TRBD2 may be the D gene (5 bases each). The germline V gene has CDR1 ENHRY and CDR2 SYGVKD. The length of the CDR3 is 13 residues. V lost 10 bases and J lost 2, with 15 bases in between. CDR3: CATGRDVTYEQYF. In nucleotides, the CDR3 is TGTGCCACCGGCCGGGACGTAACCTACGAGCAGTACTTC.

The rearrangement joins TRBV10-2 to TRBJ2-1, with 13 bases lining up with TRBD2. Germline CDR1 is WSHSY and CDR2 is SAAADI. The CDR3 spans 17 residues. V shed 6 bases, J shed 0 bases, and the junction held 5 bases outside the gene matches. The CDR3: CASSGLAGESSYNEQFF. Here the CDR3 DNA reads TGCGCCAGCAGCGGACTAGCGGGAGAATCCTCCTACAATGAGCAGTTCTTC.

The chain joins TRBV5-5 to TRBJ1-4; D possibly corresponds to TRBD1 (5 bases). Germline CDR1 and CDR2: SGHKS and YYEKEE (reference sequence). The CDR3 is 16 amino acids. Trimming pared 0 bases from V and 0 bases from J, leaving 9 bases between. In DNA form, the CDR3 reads TGTGCCAGCAGCTTGGATATGGGGGCAACTAATGAAAAACTGTTTTTT. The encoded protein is CASSLDMGATNEKLFF. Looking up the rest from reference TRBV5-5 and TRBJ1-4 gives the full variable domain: DAGVTQSPTHLIKTRGQQVTLRCSPISGHKSVSWYQQVLGQGPQFIFQYYEKEERGRGNFPDRFSARQFPNYSSELNVNALLLGDSALYLCASSLDMGATNEKLFFGSGTQLSVL.

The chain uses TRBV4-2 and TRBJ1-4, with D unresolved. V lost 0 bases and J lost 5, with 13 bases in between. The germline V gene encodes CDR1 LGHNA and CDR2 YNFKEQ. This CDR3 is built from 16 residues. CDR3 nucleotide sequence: TGTGCCAGCAGCCAAGATCTCGGGGTTAGAAATGAAAAACTGTTTTTT. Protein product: CASSQDLGVRNEKLFF.

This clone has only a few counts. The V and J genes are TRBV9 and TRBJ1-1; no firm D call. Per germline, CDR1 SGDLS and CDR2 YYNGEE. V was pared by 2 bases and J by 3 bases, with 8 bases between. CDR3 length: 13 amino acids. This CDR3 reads CASSVRADTEAFF. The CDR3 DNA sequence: TGTGCCAGCAGCGTTCGGGCGGACACTGAAGCTTTCTTT.

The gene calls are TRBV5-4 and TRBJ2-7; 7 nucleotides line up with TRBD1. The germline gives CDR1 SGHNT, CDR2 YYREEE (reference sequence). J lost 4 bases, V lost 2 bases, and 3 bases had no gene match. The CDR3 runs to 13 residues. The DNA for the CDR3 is TGTGCCAGCAGCTTCTCGACAGGGTACGAGCAGTACTTC. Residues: CASSFSTGYEQYF.